This TCR beta chain was observed in a study of cytomegalovirus exposure and HLA in healthy donors (dated by TCRdb to about 2017). For the study in its entirety: According to an earlier analysis of 550 to 700 of the donors, 150 million to 200 million T cells yielded 120 million or so unique TCR beta sequences and approximately 300 Gb of sequence data. The study profiled the T cell repertoires of 666 subjects by immunosequencing and related them to cytomegalovirus serostatus. Class I and class II HLA loci were covered by the typing at four-digit resolution. All discovery cohort repertoires had been generated using a single sequencing platform. Along with the approximately 650-subject first cohort, a separate validation cohort of over 90 different subjects was used. Rather than using new phenotypic data, the later analysis identified candidate immune exposures from TCR beta sequences and from how often those sequences occurred across donors. The study was designed to test whether signatures of past pathogen exposure could be identified by cataloging public T cell receptors. The number of typed donors differed by locus: roughly 620-640 for A, B, C, DRB1 and DQB1; 522 for DQA1; roughly 600 for DPA1; and some 430 for DPB1. Among around 400 genotyped donors of the cohort, an average of roughly 240,000 unique TCR beta nucleotide sequences were sequenced per donor, roughly 18% of them non-productive. Approximately 300 gigabases of sequencing data and 91 million or so unique TCR sequences made up an early release that covered 500 to 650 HLA-typed donors. Four to six DR-DQ haplotypes were handled as single units for association and clustering because linkage in the cohort was strong. A later analysis re-examined previously published TCR beta repertoires from more than 550 donors and added high-resolution HLA genotyping to investigate patterns of TCR occurrence. Donor age, sex, ethnicity and CMV serostatus were collected together with the repertoire data. Of the roughly 400 genotyped donors, roughly 80% fell in the genetic ancestry cluster associated with self-reported Caucasian donors. Genome-wide SNP genotypes for about 65% of the 666 donors were used in a later genetic analysis, which treated that subset as a discovery cohort. High-throughput TCR immunosequencing, statistical association of individual TCRs with disease status, and machine learning were combined to predict cytomegalovirus infection status. An earlier analysis of nearly 600 of the donors applied high-throughput TCR beta sequencing to assess whether each TCR beta V gene segment acted as functional or pseudogenic.

Regarding this clone: Its antigen is not yet known. The record has no base qualities; no much larger clone is one base away.

In total, 666 healthy bone marrow donors made up the cohort. All cohort members were sampled while nominally healthy, although unrecorded immune exposures were likely present. The donor tested CMV seropositive, placing the donor among the 250 to 300 seropositive members of the cohort. A peripheral blood sample was provided by each donor, and peripheral blood mononuclear cells were used for TCR beta sequencing. Genomic DNA was extracted from the blood cell samples with the Qiagen DNeasy Blood Extraction Kit. Including cysteine and phenylalanine, the CDR3 has 12 amino acids. Just CDR3 DNA is preserved here, 36 bases in frame from base 1. Looking up the germline V gene yields CDR1 SGHVS and CDR2 FNYEAQ. The V and J ends are trimmed by 5 bases and 9 bases, leaving 11 bases between them. Library preparation used the immunoSEQ multiplex PCR assay. For the multiplex PCR, a mixture combining 60 forward primers for TCR Vbeta segments and 13 reverse primers for TCR Jbeta segments was used. Amplification of the CDR3 region of rearranged TCR beta genes was performed with a multiplex PCR assay on genomic DNA. The amplified TCR beta libraries were sequenced on the Illumina HiSeq System as 87-base-pair reads. The published analysis was carried out like this. A later analysis counted some 80 million unique TCR beta chains across the 650 to 800 repertoires, and 10 million to 11 million of these chains were shared by at least two donors. A nearest-neighbor algorithm error-corrected the raw reads and collapsed the reads into unique sequences, merging closely related sequences to remove PCR and sequencing errors. Alignment of CDR3 sequences to IMGT reference sequences was used to assign V, D and J gene segments. For a sequence to be retained, at least a six-nucleotide match to both a V gene segment and a J gene segment was required. Rearrangements were classified as productive when the CDR3 lacked stop codons and remained in frame with V and J, and all other rearrangements were classified as non-productive. CDR3 was defined by IMGT convention, running from the second conserved V-encoded cysteine to the conserved J-encoded phenylalanine. The earlier analysis of around 640 of the donors excluded sequences that lacked an unambiguous match to a single V gene segment. An earlier analysis of about 590 of the donors classified V segments as functional when productive rearrangements were above 56.7% and as segregating when the standard deviation between donors was above 5%. A statistical classification framework was developed to diagnose cytomegalovirus status using the catalog of TCR beta chain sequences. In a later analysis, TCR nucleotide sequences were compared against IMGT/GENE-DB human TR gene sequences so that V and J genes could be assigned. In a later analysis, CDR3 sequences and most-parsimonious VDJ recombination scenarios were assigned using the TCRdist pipeline. In a later analysis, each TCR beta chain was defined by its CDR3 amino acid sequence together with its V-gene family, and reads lacking a unique V-gene family were excluded. In a later analysis, some 600 highly shared, low-generation-probability nucleotide sequences were removed to address suspected cross-contamination and a sequencing artifact. For each public chain, a later analysis derived a clonal expansion index from normalized ranks of inferred template counts within each repertoire. In a later analysis, generation probabilities were computed with a VDJ recombination model fitted to out-of-frame rearrangements, and the resulting probabilities were checked against IGoR. In a later analysis, hypergeometric tests were used to score TCR-TCR, TCR-HLA and TCR-CMV co-occurrence, with a repertoire-size bias correction applied to TCR pairs. A later analysis estimated false discovery rates by permuting HLA or CMV assignments 20 times. A later analysis grouped co-occurring TCRs with DBSCAN, adding TCRdist sequence similarity when clustering within HLA-allele-positive subsets. Co-occurrence clustering excluded repertoires with fewer than 30,000 or more than 120,000 public chains, plus five with anomalous nucleotide sharing. Sourced from immuneACCESS, this table was stored by TCRdb with only in-frame sequences that have V and J called. A share of the clones is absent; for the studies checked, an unresolved V gene accounts for under half, and the remainder has no known explanation. Clonal size and the V and J genes are those of that table, whereas D and trimming came from the DNA. In all, the sample holds about 170,000 clones, and 65% to 85% of those were seen once. Of the sample, around 3.2% is held by the ten largest clones.

Study-wide conclusions, independent of this receptor: The only immune exposure information available for the cohort was CMV serostatus. The 87-base-pair reads could not distinguish some IMGT-functional V segments, including TRBV6-2 and TRBV6-3, so those segments were excluded. When HLA alleles, especially DR and DQ, strongly co-occurred, TCR associations were difficult to assign to individual alleles. Correlated functional status among segregating V segments might be attributable to linkage disequilibrium, but an unknown experimental factor could not be ruled out. In a later analysis, HLA-associated TCR beta chains showed more clonal expansion and lower generation probabilities than non-associated chains that were equally common. The classifier was reported to diagnose cytomegalovirus status with high specificity and sensitivity in both the original and validation cohorts. The presence/absence analyses assumed that sequencing depth was roughly uniform across donors, and that assumption may not be true. Only TCR beta chains were sequenced in this cohort, and the absence of alpha or paired-chain data limited detectable features. Three of the identified cytomegalovirus-associated TCR beta chains were confirmed in vitro to be specific for cytomegalovirus antigens. In a later analysis, most CMV-associated TCR beta chains were found to appear HLA-restricted, with HLA associations seemingly driven largely by CMV exposure. The study gave a list of 150 to 200 TCR beta chains associated with cytomegalovirus. In a later genetic analysis, a missense DCLRE1C variant was associated with V-gene and J-gene trimming of TCR beta chains, and the association was replicated in an independent cohort. In a later analysis, several top co-occurrence clusters were reported to appear linked to parvovirus B19, influenza, CMV and Epstein-Barr virus. Because counts were too low, about 15 rarely observed V segments, including chromosome 9 orphons, were left out of the earlier analysis of approximately 580 of the donors. The authors suggested that the approach could potentially be generalized to other disease states and immunological phenotypes. Because some donors lacked HLA typing at each locus, the association tests relied only on the typed subset. A cluster of highly shared sequence variants was judged likely to represent a technical artifact of the sequencing pipeline. According to a later analysis, TCR association rates differed among HLA loci, with DRB1 alleles showing the most associated TCRs and HLA-C alleles showing the fewest. Most TCR sequences were seen in very few donors, while some public TCRs were found in many individuals. A further reported finding was that TCR beta sequences accurately predicted the HLA-A and HLA-B alleles for most subjects in the first cohort. At a false discovery rate of 0.05, a later analysis linked under 20,000 TCR beta sequences to specific HLA alleles. In an earlier analysis of several hundred of the donors, most TCR beta V segments were observed in productive rearrangements about 90% or about 30% of the time, broadly matching IMGT annotations. According to a later genetic analysis, donors in an Asian-associated ancestry cluster had fewer N-insertions in productive TCRs than the roughly 670-donor mean.

Input material: PBMCs. This TCR came from a woman in her forties or fifties in good health and CMV-seropositive. The chain links TRBV7-6 with TRBJ2-1; possibly the D gene is TRBD2, per 5 matching bases. The CDR3: CASSQDEGEQFF. In nucleotide form, the sequence is TGTGCCAGCAGCCAGGACGAGGGTGAGCAGTTCTTC.